The sequence of this T cell receptor (beta chain) was determined in a study of post-analysis software for immune sequencing data. On the study more broadly: Relapsing-remitting, secondary progressive and progressive-relapsing forms of multiple sclerosis all featured among disease courses. Study results and limitations: About 5 TRBV segments (TRBV5-6, TRBV5-1 and TRBV20-1 among them) occurred more frequently in patients than in controls. Same-batch samples co-clustered strongly by F measure. People with multiple sclerosis had a significantly lower normalized Chao1 diversity than controls did.

With respect to this clonotype: The antigen is not known. A much larger clone differs from this one at a single base, so this may be a read error.

This CDR3 spans 14 amino acids. CDR1 is SGHDT and CDR2 is YYEEEE in the germline V gene. The ends were cut back, 4 bases at V and 7 bases at J, with 15 bases in the middle. Unique molecular identifiers tagged the TCR beta cDNA libraries. A population of about 0.95 to 11 million T cells gave rise to around 480,000 cDNA molecules. From the PCR reads, TCRdb called clonotypes with MiXCR, one entry per CDR3 protein. Among 250,000 to 300,000 distinct CDR3 sequences listed, about 38% were seen once. The material sequenced was blood. V gene TRBV5-6 combines with J gene TRBJ1-5; D uncertain. The sequence was collected from a girl aged 5 to 17 with multiple sclerosis. CDR3 sequence reads: CASSPRRVGQPQHF. The CDR3 DNA is TGTGCCAGCAGCCCGCGGAGGGTTGGACAGCCCCAGCATTTT.